The source of this T cell receptor (beta chain) is a study of cytomegalovirus exposure and HLA in healthy donors. Study-wide background: Earlier work reported roughly 120 million unique TCR beta sequences from 150 million to 200 million T cells. Study-wide results and limits: A later analysis appeared to link common viral pathogens to several of the most significant clusters.

Researchers ran the PCR with 60 Vbeta and 13 Jbeta primers. Some clones are missing from TCRdb's copy, which holds only in-frame ones; the method was immunoSEQ multiplex PCR. The table has 95,000 to 150,000 clones, around 74% seen once. Worth noting for this clone: As yet, its antigen is unknown.

Specimen: PBMCs. The receptor comes from a man in his 60s in good health and CMV-seropositive.

The CDR3 DNA reads TGTGCCAGCAGCCCAGCAACGGACAGGGGAGCAGACTATAATTCACCCCTCCACTTT. It encodes CASSPATDRGADYNSPLHF. V and J are TRBV4-2 and TRBJ1-6, with TRBD1 matching 9 bases. The V segment lost 4 bases and the J segment 3 bases; nucleotides outside the gene matches: 13. Germline V lookup: CDR1 LGHNA, CDR2 YNFKEQ. The CDR3 totals 19 residues.